This T cell receptor (beta chain) was profiled in a study of Ad26.COV2.S vaccination and SARS-CoV-2 variants. Some clones are missing from TCRdb's copy, which holds only in-frame ones; the method was immunoSEQ multiplex PCR. The table includes 400,000 to 500,000 clones, about 88% detected once. The treatment was: about 20 received Ad26.COV2.S at low or high dose, single or two shots; about 5 received placebo; per-sample allocation not given. Day 63 following the first vaccine or placebo injection was when the samples were taken. CDR1 is LNHDA, CDR2 SQIVND, per germline (reference sequence). The CDR3 sequence is 13 residues long. The V end lost 8 bases, the J end lost 5 bases, and 15 bases lay between the germline ends.

Sequenced material: peripheral blood, taken in a trial of Ad26.COV2.S vaccine versus placebo. This sequence was found in a person between 18 and 59 years old who received the Ad26.COV2.S COVID-19 vaccine or a placebo. V and J are TRBV19 and TRBJ2-5; D uncertain. The CDR3 protein is CASSVMARETQYF. CDR3 nucleotide sequence: TGTGCCAGTTCCGTTATGGCCAGGGAGACCCAGTACTTC.